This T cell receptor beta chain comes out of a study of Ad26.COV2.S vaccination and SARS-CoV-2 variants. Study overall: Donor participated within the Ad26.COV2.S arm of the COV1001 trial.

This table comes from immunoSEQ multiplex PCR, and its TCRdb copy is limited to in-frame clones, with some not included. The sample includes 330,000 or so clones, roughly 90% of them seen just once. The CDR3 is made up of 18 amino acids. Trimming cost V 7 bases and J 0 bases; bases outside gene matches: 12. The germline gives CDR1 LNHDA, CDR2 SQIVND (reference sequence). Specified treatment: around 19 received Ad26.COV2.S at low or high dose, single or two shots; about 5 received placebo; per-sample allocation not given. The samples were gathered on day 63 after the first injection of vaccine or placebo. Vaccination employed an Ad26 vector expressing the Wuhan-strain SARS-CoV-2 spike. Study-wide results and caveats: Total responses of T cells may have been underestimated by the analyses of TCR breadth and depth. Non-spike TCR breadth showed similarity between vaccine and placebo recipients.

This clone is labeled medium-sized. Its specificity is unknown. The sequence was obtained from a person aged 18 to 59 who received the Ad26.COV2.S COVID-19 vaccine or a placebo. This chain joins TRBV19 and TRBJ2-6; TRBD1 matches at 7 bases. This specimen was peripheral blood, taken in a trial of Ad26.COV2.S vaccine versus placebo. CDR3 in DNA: TGTGCCAGTAAACCAGGACAGGAACTTACCTCTGGGGCCAACGTCCTGACTTTC. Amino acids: CASKPGQELTSGANVLTF.